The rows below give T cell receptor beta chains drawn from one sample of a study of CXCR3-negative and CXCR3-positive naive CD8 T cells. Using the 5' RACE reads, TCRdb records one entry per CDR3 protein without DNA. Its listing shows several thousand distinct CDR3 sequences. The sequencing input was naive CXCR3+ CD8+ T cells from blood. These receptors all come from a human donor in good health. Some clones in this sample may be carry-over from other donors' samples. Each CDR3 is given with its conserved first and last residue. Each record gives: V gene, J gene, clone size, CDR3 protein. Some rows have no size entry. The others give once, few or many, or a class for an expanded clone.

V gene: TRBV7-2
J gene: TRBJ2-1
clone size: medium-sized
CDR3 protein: CASSLLPDNEQFF

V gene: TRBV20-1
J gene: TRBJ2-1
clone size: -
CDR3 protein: CSAPWTSGNEQFF

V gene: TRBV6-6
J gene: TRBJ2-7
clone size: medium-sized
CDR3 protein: CASSWGGRGRGLAGDEQYF

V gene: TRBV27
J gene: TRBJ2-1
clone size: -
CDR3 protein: CASSFGLYYNEQFF

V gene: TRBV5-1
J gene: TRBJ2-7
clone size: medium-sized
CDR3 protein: CASSLNQPGTDTYEQYF

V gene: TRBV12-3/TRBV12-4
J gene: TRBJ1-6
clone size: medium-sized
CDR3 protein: CASSHSGGESPLHF

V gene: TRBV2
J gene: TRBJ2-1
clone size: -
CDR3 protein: CGARGVLPREQFF

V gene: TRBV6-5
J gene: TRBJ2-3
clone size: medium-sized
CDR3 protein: CASSQAGDSDTQYF

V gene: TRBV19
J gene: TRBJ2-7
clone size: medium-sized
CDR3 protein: CASSPLAGGPYEQYF

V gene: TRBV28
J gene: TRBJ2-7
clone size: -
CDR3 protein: CASIISGKNIAMDEQYF

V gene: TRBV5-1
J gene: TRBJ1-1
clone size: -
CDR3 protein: CASSLTGGASEAFF

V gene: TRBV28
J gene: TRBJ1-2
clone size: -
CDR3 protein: CASSSITGTSYGYTF

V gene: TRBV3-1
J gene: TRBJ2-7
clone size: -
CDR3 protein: CASSPRPGTNYYEQYF

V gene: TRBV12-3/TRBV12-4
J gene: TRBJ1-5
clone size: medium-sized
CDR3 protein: CASSPDVYGNQPQHF

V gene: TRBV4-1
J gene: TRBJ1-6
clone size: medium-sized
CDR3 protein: CASSQVVDGDNSPLHF

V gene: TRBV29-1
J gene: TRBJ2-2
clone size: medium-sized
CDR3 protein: CSVEDQPAGELFF

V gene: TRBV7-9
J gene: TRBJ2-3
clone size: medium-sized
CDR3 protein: CASSGIVNTQYF

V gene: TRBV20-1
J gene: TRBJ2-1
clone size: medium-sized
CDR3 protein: CSAPHAVSSYNEQFF

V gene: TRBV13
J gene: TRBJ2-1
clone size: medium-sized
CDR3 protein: CASSLDLGRNNEQFF

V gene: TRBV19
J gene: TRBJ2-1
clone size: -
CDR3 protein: CASETGSGNEQFF

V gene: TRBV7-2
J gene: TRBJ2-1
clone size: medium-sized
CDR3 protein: CASSVRDRGHEQFF

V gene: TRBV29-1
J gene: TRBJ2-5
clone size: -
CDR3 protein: CSVEDLGETQYF

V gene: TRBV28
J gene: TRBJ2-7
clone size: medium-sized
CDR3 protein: CASSLKKGLAGYEQYF

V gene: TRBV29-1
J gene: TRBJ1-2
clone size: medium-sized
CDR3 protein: CSVEDGNRAYGYTF

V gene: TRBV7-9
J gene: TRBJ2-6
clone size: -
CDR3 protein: CASSRRTSGANVLTF

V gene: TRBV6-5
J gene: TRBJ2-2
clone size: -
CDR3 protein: CASSLTGLTGELFF

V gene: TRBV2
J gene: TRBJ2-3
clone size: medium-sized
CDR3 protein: CASREPGLVADTQYF

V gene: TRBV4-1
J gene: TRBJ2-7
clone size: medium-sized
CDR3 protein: CASSQSASGQGYEQYF

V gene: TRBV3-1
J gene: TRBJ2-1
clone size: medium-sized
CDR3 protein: CASSPPVAGVENEQFF

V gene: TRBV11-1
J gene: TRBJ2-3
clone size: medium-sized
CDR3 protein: CASTPGTSIFSDTQYF

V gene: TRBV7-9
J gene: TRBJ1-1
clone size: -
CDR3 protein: CASSLVQGNTEAFF

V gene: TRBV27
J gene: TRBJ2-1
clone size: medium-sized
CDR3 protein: CASSYGTSGGFEQFF

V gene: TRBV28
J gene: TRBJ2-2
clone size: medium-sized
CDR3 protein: CASTVWGGELFF

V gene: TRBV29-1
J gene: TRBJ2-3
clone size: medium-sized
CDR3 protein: CSGLIGLAGGTDTQYF

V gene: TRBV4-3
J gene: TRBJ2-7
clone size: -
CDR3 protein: CASSQDSGQGRSYEQYF

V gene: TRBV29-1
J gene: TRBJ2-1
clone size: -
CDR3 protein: CSVEDGDGHNEQFF

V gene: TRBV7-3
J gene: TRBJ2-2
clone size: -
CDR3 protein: CASSLGTGELFF

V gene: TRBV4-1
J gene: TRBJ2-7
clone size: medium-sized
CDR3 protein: CASSQVAGLGSYEQYF

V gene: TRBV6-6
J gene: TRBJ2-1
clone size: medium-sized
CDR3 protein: CASSYGQTLSYNEQFF

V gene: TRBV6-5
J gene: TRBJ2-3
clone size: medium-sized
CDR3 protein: CASRPADGTDTQYF